One sample yielded the 17 T cell receptor beta chains listed below, sequenced in a study of T cell responses to AZD1222 COVID-19 vaccine. Measured with immunoSEQ multiplex PCR; TCRdb has only the in-frame clones, and not every one. The sample contains about 130,000 clones, 89% of which appear only once. The sequenced sample was peripheral blood, obtained on day 0 of AZD1222 vaccination. The source is an adult in good health.

Concerning this clone itself: This CDR3 is also generated by other DNA sequences in the sample. J is TRBJ1-1 and V is TRBV30, with TRBD1 as a possible D gene (6 bases). Trimming left V 0 bases short and J 5 bases short, with 10 bases between. Germline V CDR1 and CDR2: GTSNPN, SVGIG (reference sequence). The CDR3 length is 13 residues. The CDR3 DNA reads TGTGCCTGGAGTGTAAGGGGGGGAACTGAAGCTTTCTTT. It encodes CAWSVRGGTEAFF.

The CDR3 loop is CASSPLGGGDTGELFF. The CDR3 DNA follows: TGTGCCAGCAGCCCCTTAGGGGGGGGCGACACCGGGGAGCTGTTTTTT. The rearrangement links TRBV7-8 to TRBJ2-2; D might be TRBD2 (7 bases). In germline, CDR1 is SGHVS, CDR2 FQNEAQ. The V gene lost 5 bases and the J gene lost 3 bases, with 16 bases spanning the gap. This CDR3 is 16 amino acids long.

The V and J genes are TRBV15 and TRBJ2-7; the D gene is possibly TRBD2 (5 bases). CDR3 length equals 14 residues. The V end lost 2 bases, the J end lost 5 bases, and 13 bases lay between the germline ends. CDR1 is LNHNV and CDR2 is YYDKDF in the germline V gene (reference sequence). The CDR3 bases are TGTGCCACCAGCAGAAGATCCCCGGGGAACGAGCAGTACTTC. The encoded protein is CATSRRSPGNEQYF. The full variable domain, with the rest looked up from reference TRBV15 and TRBJ2-7, is DAMVIQNPRYQVTQFGKPVTLSCSQTLNHNVMYWYQQKSSQAPKLLFHYYDKDFNNEADTPDNFQSRRPNTSFCFLDIRSPGLGDTAMYLCATSRRSPGNEQYFGPGTRLTVT.

CDR3 coding DNA: TGTGCCTGGAGGAGCCCACAGGACCATGGCTACACCTTC. This gives the protein CAWRSPQDHGYTF. The chain recombines TRBV30 with TRBJ1-2, with D possibly matching TRBD1 (5 bases). The germline V gene has CDR1 GTSNPN and CDR2 SVGIG (reference sequence). Trimming cost V 3 bases and J 6 bases, with 14 bases left between them. This CDR3 comprises 13 residues.

This clone is a singleton in its sample. This chain links TRBV10-3 with TRBJ1-1; the D gene is possibly TRBD1 (6 bases). The CDR3 has 13 amino acids. Germline V CDR1 and CDR2: ENHRY, SYGVKD. Deletions cut 8 bases from V and 4 bases from J, with 14 bases between. The CDR3 region is CAIFGGPGTEAFF. The CDR3 nucleotides read TGTGCCATCTTCGGGGGCCCGGGCACTGAAGCTTTCTTT.

The chain carries TRBV5-5 and TRBJ1-3; no definite D call. V shed 0 bases and J shed 0 bases, with 7 bases lying between them. This CDR3 region has 15 residues. Germline V gene sequence: CDR1 SGHKS, CDR2 YYEKEE (reference sequence). The CDR3 sequence is CASSLGRNSGNTIYF. The CDR3 coding sequence is TGTGCCAGCAGCTTGGGAAGAAACTCTGGAAACACCATATATTTT.

This chain links TRBV27 with TRBJ1-3; D is perhaps TRBD1 (6 bases). This CDR3 spans 16 amino acids. CDR1 and CDR2 from the germline V gene are MNHEY and SMNVEV (reference sequence). V dropped 4 bases and J dropped 2 bases, with 15 bases sitting between them. The CDR3 nucleotides are TGTGCCAGCAGTTCGATACAGGGTAATCCTGGAAACACCATATATTTT. This codes for CASSSIQGNPGNTIYF.

The genes are TRBV29-1 and TRBJ2-7; D might be TRBD1 (5 bases). Germline CDR1 reads SQVTM; CDR2 reads ANQGSEA. This CDR3 has 11 residues. The V end lost 2 bases, the J end lost 7 bases, and 9 bases lay between the germline ends. CDR3 amino acids: CSVELPGEQYF. DNA of the CDR3: TGCAGCGTTGAATTGCCAGGGGAGCAGTACTTC.

This clone was found once. V usage is TRBV11-3 and J usage is TRBJ2-1; D is unresolved. Germline V gene data show CDR1 as SGHNT and CDR2 as YENEEA. This CDR3 is 13 amino acids long. Trimming took 3 bases from V and 3 from J, leaving 6 bases between them. The CDR3 DNA reads TGTGCCAGCAGCTTCAACAGCTACAATGAGCAGTTCTTC. Its translation: CASSFNSYNEQFF.

The V gene is TRBV30, the J gene TRBJ1-5; D gene uncertain. Germline CDR1 and CDR2: GTSNPN and SVGIG (reference sequence). The CDR3 contains 13 residues. The germline V and J ends were trimmed by 0 bases and 5 bases, with 8 bases remaining between them. The CDR3 bases are TGTGCCTGGAGTGTACTGGCTGATCAGCCCCAGCATTTT. This translates into CAWSVLADQPQHF.

V is TRBV5-4 and J is TRBJ1-6; 10 nucleotides align to TRBD1. The CDR3 contains 16 residues. V gave up 0 bases and J gave up 10 bases; unmatched junction bases: 7. Germline V gene sequence: CDR1 SGHNT, CDR2 YYREEE (reference sequence). The CDR3 coding sequence is TGTGCCAGCAGCTTGGAGGGCTGGACAGGGGGATCACCCCTCCACTTT. It is translated as CASSLEGWTGGSPLHF.

Here the CDR3 DNA reads TGTGCCAGCAGAGGTTCGGGGGTTTCGGTGCTTTACGGGTCCCAGCATTTT. Protein: CASRGSGVSVLYGSQHF. The rearrangement links TRBV28 to TRBJ1-5; D is possibly TRBD1 (5 bases). The CDR3 has 17 residues. The V end was cut by 6 bases, the J end by 11 bases, with 29 bases between. The germline V gene has CDR1 MDHEN and CDR2 SYDVKM.

The chain joins TRBV2 to TRBJ1-2; a possible D gene is TRBD1 (5 bases). The CDR3 extends over 14 amino acids. Germline CDR1 reads SNHLY; CDR2 reads FYNNEI. Deletions cut 4 bases from V and 2 bases from J, with 11 bases between. CDR3 sequence: CASSVGRVNYGYTF. CDR3 in DNA: TGTGCCAGCAGTGTAGGCAGGGTGAACTATGGCTACACCTTC.

The gene calls are TRBV7-9 and TRBJ2-1; D remains unclear. The CDR3 loop spans 17 amino acids. Germline assignment: CDR1 SEHNR and CDR2 FQNEAQ (reference sequence). V shed 7 bases and J shed 5 bases, with 24 bases lying between them. The CDR3 DNA sequence: TGTGCCAGCACCCCCTCGGGCGGAAGCTTCTCACACAATGAGCAGTTCTTC. This translates into CASTPSGGSFSHNEQFF.

The V gene is TRBV13, the J gene TRBJ1-4, with 9 bases lining up with TRBD1. CDR1 and CDR2 (germline): PRHDT, FYEKMQ (reference sequence). The CDR3 loop spans 14 amino acids. V was pared by 5 bases and J by 6 bases, with 4 bases of the junction left unmatched. Written as DNA, the CDR3 is TGTGCCAGCAGCCCGGGACAGGGTTATGAAAAACTGTTTTTT. As protein: CASSPGQGYEKLFF.

The V call is TRBV6-1, the J call TRBJ2-4; D could derive from TRBD1 or TRBD2 (5 bases each). CDR1 MNHNS and CDR2 SASEGT come from the germline V gene. V gave up 1 base and J gave up 1 base, with 5 bases separating them. CDR3 length equals 14 residues. The CDR3 nucleotides read TGTGCCAGCAGTGAAGGGGGGGCCAAAAACATTCAGTACTTC. Its protein product is CASSEGGAKNIQYF.

The genes are TRBV11-2 and TRBJ2-1; no definite D call. CDR1 is SGHAT and CDR2 is FQNNGV in the germline V gene. The CDR3 consists of 15 residues. V was shortened by 0 bases and J by 7 bases, with 13 bases between the two germline ends. The CDR3 protein is CASSLEPERANEQFF. The CDR3 DNA reads as TGTGCCAGCAGCTTAGAGCCGGAGCGAGCGAATGAGCAGTTCTTC.